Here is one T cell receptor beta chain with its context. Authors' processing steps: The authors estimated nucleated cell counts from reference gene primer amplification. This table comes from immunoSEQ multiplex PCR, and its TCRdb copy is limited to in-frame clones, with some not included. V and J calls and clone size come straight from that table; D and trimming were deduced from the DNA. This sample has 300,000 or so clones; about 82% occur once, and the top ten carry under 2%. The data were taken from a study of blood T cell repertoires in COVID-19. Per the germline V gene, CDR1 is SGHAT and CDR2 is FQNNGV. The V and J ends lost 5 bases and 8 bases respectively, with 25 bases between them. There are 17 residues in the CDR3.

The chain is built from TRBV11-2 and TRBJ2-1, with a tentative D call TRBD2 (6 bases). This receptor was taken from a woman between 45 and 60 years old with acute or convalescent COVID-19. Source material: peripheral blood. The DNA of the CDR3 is TGTGCCAGCAGCCCCAGAGGAGGGAGTCGTCCTGAAGATGAGCAGTTCTTC. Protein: CASSPRGGSRPEDEQFF. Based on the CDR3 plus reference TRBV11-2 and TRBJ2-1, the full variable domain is EAGVAQSPRYKIIEKRQSVAFWCNPISGHATLYWYQQILGQGPKLLIQFQNNGVVDDSQLPKDRFSAERLKGVDSTLKIQPAKLEDSAVYLCASSPRGGSRPEDEQFFGPGTRLTVL.